This note documents a single T cell receptor beta chain sequence. This specimen comes from a study of blood T cell repertoires in COVID-19. About the research overall: COVID-19 samples from acute and convalescent phases originated in the United States, Italy and Spain. T cells, B-cell-depleted T cells, or PBMCs provided the cDNA or gDNA that served as material.

Source study methods: Reference gene primer amplification yielded estimated nucleated cell counts. Sequenced by immunoSEQ multiplex PCR; TCRdb stores in-frame clones only, minus some. V, J and clone size are those of that table, while D and trimming were read from the DNA. The repertoire has 97,000 or so clones, approximately 80% of them found once; the top ten carry 10%. The J segment lost 8 bases and the V segment lost 3 bases, leaving 11 bases of the junction unmatched. Germline V gene sequence: CDR1 SGHVS, CDR2 FQNEAQ. This CDR3 is built from 16 residues. The rearrangement joins TRBV7-8 to TRBJ1-1; 11 nucleotides align to TRBD1. The TCR comes from a man in his 70s with acute or convalescent COVID-19. Sequenced: peripheral blood. CDR3 bases: TGTGCCAGCAGCTTTTCCTCCGGGACAGGGGGTTTAGAAGCTTTCTTT. Protein product: CASSFSSGTGGLEAFF.